A single sample is the source of the 25 T cell receptor beta chains below, sequenced in a study of T cell responses to AZD1222 COVID-19 vaccine. Data came from immunoSEQ multiplex PCR; TCRdb stores just in-frame clones and leaves some out. The sample holds about 76,000 clones, under 95% seen once. The specimen was peripheral blood, collected on day 0 of AZD1222 vaccination. These receptors originate from an adult in good health.

V is TRBV6-2 or TRBV6-3 and J is TRBJ2-3, with D maybe TRBD2 (5 bases). V lost 1 base and J lost 0, with 11 bases in between. Looked up from germline, CDR1 is MNHEY and CDR2 is SVGEGT. The CDR3 has 16 residues. CDR3 DNA sequence: TGTGCCAGCAGTTACTGGCAGACTACCAGCACAGATACGCAGTATTTT. Translation gives CASSYWQTTSTDTQYF.

The V call is TRBV13, the J call TRBJ2-3; 12 bases align to TRBD2. CDR1 PRHDT and CDR2 FYEKMQ come from the germline V gene (reference sequence). Losses at the gene ends were 1 base for V and 4 bases for J; bases not matched to a gene: 6. CDR3 size: 17 residues. CDR3 sequence (DNA): TGTGCCAGCAGCTTAGAACTAGCGGGAGGTAAGGCAGATACGCAGTATTTT. Protein product: CASSLELAGGKADTQYF. Full variable domain (outside the CDR3, taken from reference TRBV13 and TRBJ2-3): AAGVIQSPRHLIKEKRETATLKCYPIPRHDTVYWYQQGPGQDPQFLISFYEKMQSDKGSIPDRFSAQQFSDYHSELNMSSLELGDSALYFCASSLELAGGKADTQYFGPGTRLTVL.

The chain uses TRBV5-1 and TRBJ2-2; TRBD2 is a possible D gene (5 bases). This CDR3 contains 14 residues. Deletions cut 2 bases from V and 5 bases from J, with 10 bases between. Germline lookup yields CDR1 SGHRS and CDR2 YFSETQ. The CDR3 bases are TGCGCCAGCAGCTTTTCTCGGGGAACCGGGGAGCTGTTTTTT. Residues: CASSFSRGTGELFF.

The J gene is TRBJ1-2, the V gene TRBV29-1; 8 nucleotides match TRBD1. Trimming removed 7 bases from V and 7 bases from J; junction bases left unmatched: 5. The CDR3 loop spans 11 amino acids. Germline V gene data show CDR1 as SQVTM and CDR2 as ANQGSEA. The CDR3 reads CSGQGAGGYTF. Here the CDR3 DNA reads TGCAGCGGTCAGGGGGCAGGTGGCTACACCTTC. The variable domain in full, with the rest retrieved from reference TRBV29-1 and TRBJ1-2, is SAVISQKPSRDICQRGTSLTIQCQVDSQVTMMFWYRQQPGQSLTLIATANQGSEATYESGFVIDKFPISRPNLTFSTLTVSNMSPEDSSIYLCSGQGAGGYTFGSGTRLTVV.

The chain has TRBV11-2 and TRBJ2-7; the D is unclear. This CDR3 is built from 13 residues. Germline lookup yields CDR1 SGHAT and CDR2 FQNNGV. V was clipped by 1 base and J by 7 bases, with 11 bases between them. The CDR3: CASSLVEPREQYF. In nucleotides, the CDR3 is TGTGCCAGCAGCTTAGTGGAGCCAAGGGAGCAGTACTTC.

The chain employs TRBV4-1 and TRBJ1-1; no definite D call. The CDR3 totals 12 residues. Germline values: CDR1 MGHRA, CDR2 YSYEKL. Trimming left V 1 base short and J 5 bases short, with 5 bases between. CDR3 in amino acids: CASSQGSTEAFF. As DNA, the CDR3 is TGCGCCAGCAGCCAAGGGAGTACTGAAGCTTTCTTT.

The V and J genes are TRBV2 and TRBJ2-7, with unresolved D. Trimming cost V 7 bases and J 0 bases, with 13 bases left between them. Germline V gene lookup returns CDR1 SNHLY and CDR2 FYNNEI. The CDR3 has 14 amino acids. CDR3 coding DNA: TGTGCCAGCAAAATCAGGATCAGCTCCTACGAGCAGTACTTC. Its translation is CASKIRISSYEQYF.

This chain joins TRBV29-1 and TRBJ2-1; D possibly corresponds to TRBD2 (5 bases). V was cut by 6 bases and J by 0 bases, with 12 bases left in between. This CDR3 has 14 amino acids. Germline V gives CDR1 SQVTM, CDR2 ANQGSEA. The CDR3 region has the DNA TGCAGCGTAAGCGCGGGTAGCTCCTACAATGAGCAGTTCTTC. Translating gives CSVSAGSSYNEQFF.

The V and J genes are TRBV19 and TRBJ1-5; tentatively, D is TRBD1 (5 bases). From germline, CDR1 is LNHDA and CDR2 SQIVND (reference sequence). The V gene lost 5 bases and the J gene lost 9 bases, with 14 bases spanning the gap. This CDR3 is 13 amino acids long. CDR3 sequence reads: CASSVEQRGPQHF. In DNA, the CDR3 is TGTGCCAGTAGTGTGGAACAGAGGGGGCCCCAGCATTTT.

The CDR3 loop reads CASSLDGAGDGYTF. The CDR3 nucleotides are TGTGCCAGCAGCTTAGATGGAGCAGGAGATGGCTACACCTTC. The rearrangement uses TRBV11-2 and TRBJ1-2, with D uncertain. The CDR3 length is 14 residues. Germline V CDR1 and CDR2: SGHAT, FQNNGV. Trimming took 0 bases from V and 6 from J, leaving 11 bases between them.

This chain uses TRBV10-3 with TRBJ1-2; D is perhaps TRBD1 (6 bases). The germline V and J ends were trimmed by 6 bases and 4 bases, with 12 bases remaining between them. CDR1 is ENHRY, CDR2 SYGVKD, per germline. The CDR3 length is 13 residues. The CDR3 loop is CAISQQGSYGYTF. CDR3 in DNA: TGTGCCATCAGCCAGCAGGGGTCCTATGGCTACACCTTC.

This sequence joins TRBV5-4 and TRBJ2-6; D may be TRBD2 (5 bases). Trimming cost V 0 bases and J 2 bases, with 15 bases left between them. The CDR3 has 18 residues. CDR1 and CDR2 from the germline V gene are SGHNT and YYREEE (reference sequence). The CDR3 nucleotides read TGTGCCAGCAGCTTGGATCTTGCTCGAGGGCCTGGGGCCAACGTCCTGACTTTC. Translated: CASSLDLARGPGANVLTF.

This chain connects TRBV30 to TRBJ1-6, with a tentative D call TRBD1 (5 bases). V dropped 4 bases and J dropped 9 bases, with 10 bases sitting between them. The CDR3 extends over 12 amino acids. The V gene's germline CDR1 is GTSNPN and CDR2 SVGIG (reference sequence). The CDR3 nucleotides read TGTGCCTGGACTTACGGGGGTTCACCCCTCCACTTT. Translation gives CAWTYGGSPLHF.

The chain carries TRBV7-2 and TRBJ1-1; the D is unclear. The CDR3 length is 13 residues. V was shortened by 3 bases and J by 5 bases, with 10 bases between the two germline ends. Per germline, CDR1 SGHTA and CDR2 FQGNSA. Here the CDR3 DNA reads TGTGCCAGCAGCTTCAGAGGGCAGACTGAAGCTTTCTTT. It translates to CASSFRGQTEAFF.

A few counts support this clone. The rearrangement uses TRBV5-1 and TRBJ1-2; D is perhaps TRBD1 (5 bases). CDR1 and CDR2 (germline): SGHRS, YFSETQ. V was clipped by 0 bases and J by 7 bases, with 19 bases between them. The CDR3 totals 16 residues. CDR3 sequence (DNA): TGCGCCAGCAGCTTGGATGGGGCCCAACCCGTCGCTGGCTACACCTTC. It yields the protein CASSLDGAQPVAGYTF.

The chain joins TRBV3-1 (or the pseudogene TRBV3-2) to TRBJ2-5; D is perhaps TRBD2 (6 bases). CDR3 length: 14 amino acids. The V and J ends lost 2 bases and 1 base respectively, with 8 bases between them. Germline CDR1 and CDR2: LGHDT and YNNKEL (reference sequence). CDR3 sequence reads: CASSQREVQETQYF. The CDR3 DNA is TGTGCCAGCAGCCAAAGGGAGGTCCAAGAGACCCAGTACTTC.

J is TRBJ1-3 and V is TRBV28; the D is unclear. The ends were cut back, 3 bases at V and 0 bases at J, with 9 bases in the middle. This CDR3 is built from 15 residues. Germline-derived CDR1 and CDR2 are MDHEN and SYDVKM. CDR3 nucleotides: TGTGCCAGCAGTTTGCACGGCAACTCTGGAAACACCATATATTTT. The encoded protein is CASSLHGNSGNTIYF.

The rearrangement links TRBV28 to TRBJ2-7; no reliable D call. The length of the CDR3 is 12 residues. Germline V lookup: CDR1 MDHEN, CDR2 SYDVKM. Trimming shortened V by 2 bases and J by 4 bases, and 6 bases separated the two germline ends. The CDR3 reads CASSLAWYEQYF. The CDR3 DNA reads as TGTGCCAGCAGTTTAGCCTGGTACGAGCAGTACTTC.

The chain uses TRBV7-6 and TRBJ1-3; D call uncertain. The germline V gene encodes CDR1 SGHVS and CDR2 FNYEAQ. Trimming removed 2 bases at V and 3 bases at J, with 8 bases between. The CDR3 sequence is 14 residues long. DNA of the CDR3: TGTGCCAGCAGCTTAAATCTGGGTGGAAACACCATATATTTT. Protein sequence: CASSLNLGGNTIYF.

The chain has TRBV13 and TRBJ2-7; D unclear. Trimming pared 5 bases from V and 6 bases from J, leaving 14 bases between. This CDR3 region has 13 residues. Germline V gene lookup returns CDR1 PRHDT and CDR2 FYEKMQ (reference sequence). As DNA, the CDR3 is TGTGCCAGCAGCCCGACCCCCCTAGGCGAGCAGTACTTC. This sequence encodes CASSPTPLGEQYF.

The chain couples TRBV7-2 to TRBJ1-1; D gene ambiguous. The CDR3 consists of 12 residues. Deletions cut 4 bases from V and 8 bases from J, with 11 bases between. The germline V gene encodes CDR1 SGHTA and CDR2 FQGNSA. The CDR3 nucleotides are TGTGCCAGCAGCTCGAGACGGCCAGAAGCTTTCTTT. Protein sequence: CASSSRRPEAFF.

The rearrangement links TRBV20-1 to TRBJ1-5; the D gene is possibly TRBD1 (5 bases). The germline CDR1 and CDR2 sequences are DFQATT and SNEGSKA (reference sequence). Between the trimmed V and J ends, which lost 3 bases and 1 base, there was a span of 13 bases. The CDR3 extends over 15 amino acids. The CDR3 here is CSASRDGKSNQPQHF. The CDR3 nucleotides are TGCAGTGCTAGTAGGGACGGAAAAAGCAATCAGCCCCAGCATTTT.

The V and J genes are TRBV11-3 and TRBJ2-2, with 9 bases aligning to TRBD2. Unmatched junction bases numbered 5, after V lost 2 bases and J lost 1 base. The CDR3 loop spans 17 amino acids. CDR1 and CDR2 (germline): SGHNT, YENEEA. The CDR3 DNA sequence: TGTGCCAGCAGCTTACTAGCGGGACCCGGGAACACCGGGGAGCTGTTTTTT. The encoded protein is CASSLLAGPGNTGELFF. Full variable domain (rest looked up from reference TRBV11-3 and TRBJ2-2): EAGVVQSPRYKIIEKKQPVAFWCNPISGHNTLYWYLQNLGQGPELLIRYENEEAVDDSQLPKDRFSAERLKGVDSTLKIQPAELGDSAVYLCASSLLAGPGNTGELFFGEGSRLTVL.

This rearrangement joins TRBV6-1 to TRBJ2-7; possibly TRBD1 for D (5 bases). This CDR3 comprises 18 residues. From germline, CDR1 is MNHNS and CDR2 SASEGT. V lost 2 bases and J lost 0, with 20 bases in between. The CDR3, as DNA: TGTGCCAGCAGTGAAAGCCTCATAGGGGTGTCTTTCTCCTACGAGCAGTACTTC. This codes for CASSESLIGVSFSYEQYF.

The chain has TRBV10-3 and TRBJ1-4; D perhaps matches TRBD1 (6 bases). V lost 2 bases and J lost 6, with 10 bases in between. CDR3 size: 14 residues. Germline loops: CDR1 ENHRY, CDR2 SYGVKD. CDR3 amino acids: CAISEPGADEKLFF. In nucleotides, the CDR3 is TGTGCCATCAGTGAGCCAGGGGCGGATGAAAAACTGTTTTTT.